These 27 T cell receptor beta chains share one sample of origin, sequenced in a study of cytomegalovirus exposure and HLA in healthy donors. Primers for the PCR totalled 60 Vbeta and 13 Jbeta. The protocol was immunoSEQ multiplex PCR, while the TCRdb copy is restricted to in-frame clones and leaves out a portion. This table lists approximately 51,000 clones. Sequencing was carried out using PBMCs. Receptors were obtained from a man in his forties in good health and CMV-seropositive.

The chain carries TRBV18 and TRBJ2-3; D not resolved. Trimming removed 0 bases at V and 0 bases at J, with 13 bases between. Germline CDR1 is KGHSH and CDR2 is LQKENI. The length of the CDR3 is 17 residues. In DNA form, the CDR3 reads TGTGCCAGCTCACCACCGATTGGTCATACAAGCACAGATACGCAGTATTTT. Protein: CASSPPIGHTSTDTQYF.

This chain joins TRBV10-1 and TRBJ2-2; 9 bases map to TRBD1. With V trimmed by 6 bases and J by 3 bases, 5 bases remained unmatched. There are 15 residues in the CDR3. Germline V CDR1 and CDR2: WNHNN, SYGVQD (reference sequence). The CDR3 region has the DNA TGCGCCAGCAGACCCGACAGGGGGGACACCGGGGAGCTGTTTTTT. Its translation: CASRPDRGDTGELFF.

The V gene is TRBV19, the J gene TRBJ1-2; 10 bases match TRBD1. The CDR3 is 15 amino acids. Losses at the gene ends were 5 bases for V and 3 bases for J; bases not matched to a gene: 6. Germline-derived CDR1 and CDR2 are LNHDA and SQIVND (reference sequence). The CDR3 reads CASSDGQGVDYGYTF. CDR3 in DNA: TGTGCCAGTAGTGACGGACAGGGGGTGGACTATGGCTACACCTTC.

The V call is TRBV6-5, the J call TRBJ1-2; 7 positions match TRBD1. This CDR3 contains 13 residues. V shed 6 bases and J 8 bases; nucleotides not matched to a gene: 9. The V gene's germline CDR1 is MNHEY and CDR2 SVGAGI. In nucleotides, the CDR3 is TGTGCCAGCAGCAGAGACAGGGTCCACGGCTACACCTTC. Translating gives CASSRDRVHGYTF.

The V gene is TRBV28, the J gene TRBJ2-1, with a tentative D call TRBD2 (5 bases). The CDR3 consists of 15 residues. The V gene's germline CDR1 is MDHEN and CDR2 SYDVKM. The V end was cut by 6 bases, the J end by 6 bases, with 18 bases between. The CDR3, as DNA: TGTGCCAGCAGCCCCAGCGGCCTCGTACTCAATGAGCAGTTCTTC. This gives the protein CASSPSGLVLNEQFF. Based on the CDR3 plus reference TRBV28 and TRBJ2-1, the full variable domain is DVKVTQSSRYLVKRTGEKVFLECVQDMDHENMFWYRQDPGLGLRLIYFSYDVKMKEKGDIPEGYSVSREKKERFSLILESASTNQTSMYLCASSPSGLVLNEQFFGPGTRLTVL.

J is TRBJ1-3 and V is TRBV25-1; D remains unclear. Germline V gene data show CDR1 as MGHDK and CDR2 as SYGVNS. The germline V and J ends were trimmed by 1 base and 2 bases, with 9 bases remaining between them. The CDR3 is 15 residues long. CDR3 sequence (DNA): TGTGCCAGCAGTGAATTGGAGGGAACTGGAAACACCATATATTTT. Residues: CASSELEGTGNTIYF.

This chain connects TRBV19 to TRBJ1-3; weak D call: TRBD1 (6 bases). V lost 8 bases and J 5 bases, leaving 10 bases between the germline ends. Per germline, CDR1 LNHDA and CDR2 SQIVND (reference sequence). This CDR3 comprises 12 residues. DNA of the CDR3: TGTGCCAGTGGACAGCTTAGAAACACCATATATTTT. Translating it yields CASGQLRNTIYF.

This rearrangement joins TRBV27 to TRBJ1-2; 8 nucleotides align to TRBD1. The V and J ends lost 3 bases and 8 bases, in that order; junction bases with no gene match: 8. This CDR3 is built from 14 residues. Germline V CDR1 and CDR2: MNHEY, SMNVEV (reference sequence). In nucleotides, the CDR3 is TGTGCCAGCAGTTTGGGACAGGAGTCTGGGGGCTACACCTTC. It specifies CASSLGQESGGYTF.

CDR3: CASRAGTGRAEQFF. CDR3 in DNA: TGTGCCAGCAGGGCCGGGACAGGTCGCGCTGAGCAGTTCTTC. This chain uses TRBV6-1 with TRBJ2-1, with 8 nucleotides matching TRBD1. V lost 6 bases and J lost 9; bases outside the gene matches: 10. From germline, CDR1 is MNHNS and CDR2 SASEGT. The CDR3 is 14 amino acids.

CDR3 amino acids: CASSVGESGANVLTF. The CDR3, as DNA: TGTGCCAGCAGTGTCGGAGAGTCTGGGGCCAACGTCCTGACTTTC. This chain connects TRBV6-1 to TRBJ2-6, with D unclear. This CDR3 is 15 amino acids long. Germline V lookup: CDR1 MNHNS, CDR2 SASEGT. The ends were cut back, 4 bases at V and 1 base at J, with 8 bases in the middle.

The V call is TRBV2, the J call TRBJ2-4, with D maybe TRBD1 (6 bases). Deletions cut 0 bases from V and 0 bases from J, with 12 bases between. This CDR3 contains 17 residues. The germline gives CDR1 SNHLY, CDR2 FYNNEI. CDR3 bases: TGTGCCAGCAGTGAAGCGCTTAAGGACAGAGCCAAAAACATTCAGTACTTC. Protein sequence: CASSEALKDRAKNIQYF.

The chain employs TRBV28 and TRBJ2-2; 8 positions match TRBD1. The germline gives CDR1 MDHEN, CDR2 SYDVKM. V dropped 2 bases and J dropped 5; count of bases not matched to a gene: 7. This CDR3 has 16 amino acids. The CDR3 sequence: CASSLAGGAETGELFF. CDR3 nucleotides: TGTGCCAGCAGTTTAGCAGGGGGCGCGGAGACCGGGGAGCTGTTTTTT.

The chain employs TRBV6-1 and TRBJ1-2; 9 bases align to TRBD1. In germline, CDR1 is MNHNS, CDR2 SASEGT. After removal of 4 bases from V and 5 bases from J, the junction contained 11 bases not matched to a gene. The CDR3 is 16 amino acids. DNA of the CDR3: TGTGCCAGCAGTGTTGCCGGGACAGGGCTTTCATATGGCTACACCTTC. Its protein is CASSVAGTGLSYGYTF.

The V call is TRBV11-1, the J call TRBJ2-6; weak D call: TRBD1 (5 bases). Germline-derived CDR1 and CDR2 are SGHAT and FQDESV (reference sequence). This CDR3 region has 15 residues. Trimming shortened V by 2 bases and J by 4 bases, and 9 bases separated the two germline ends. For the CDR3, the DNA is TGTGCCAGCAGCTTAAGGGGCAGCGGGGCCAACGTCCTGACTTTC. This codes for CASSLRGSGANVLTF.

J is TRBJ2-1 and V is TRBV30; TRBD2 might be the D (6 bases). Germline V gene data show CDR1 as GTSNPN and CDR2 as SVGIG (reference sequence). The CDR3 contains 15 residues. Trimming took off 5 bases at V and 3 bases at J, with 17 bases between the two ends. For the CDR3, the DNA is TGTGCCTGGCGAACCGGGACGGACTACTACAATGAGCAGTTCTTC. Its translation: CAWRTGTDYYNEQFF.

CDR3 nucleotide sequence: TGCGCCAGCAGCCTCAACAGGCCGCCACTAGGCTACACCTTC. It codes for CASSLNRPPLGYTF. This sequence joins TRBV4-3 and TRBJ1-2; the D gene is possibly TRBD1 (5 bases). Germline-derived CDR1 and CDR2 are LGHNA and YSLEER. Trimming pared 4 bases from V and 8 bases from J, leaving 17 bases between. This CDR3 spans 14 amino acids.

The chain combines TRBV6-6 with TRBJ1-5, with 10 bases fitting TRBD1. Losses at the gene ends were 7 bases for V and 3 bases for J; bases not matched to a gene: 6. The CDR3 contains 15 residues. The germline V gene encodes CDR1 MNHNY and CDR2 SVGAGI (reference sequence). CDR3 nucleotides: TGTGCCAGCATTGGGACAGGGGCGTACAATCAGCCCCAGCATTTT. Its translation is CASIGTGAYNQPQHF.

This chain joins TRBV7-9 and TRBJ1-2; TRBD1 is a possible D gene (5 bases). From germline, CDR1 is SEHNR and CDR2 FQNEAQ (reference sequence). Trimming took off 5 bases at V and 6 bases at J, with 13 bases between the two ends. The CDR3 is made up of 13 amino acids. CDR3 loop: CASSPEGVDGYTF. CDR3 in DNA: TGTGCCAGCAGCCCGGAAGGGGTGGATGGCTACACCTTC.

The chain uses TRBV7-2 and TRBJ2-2; D uncertain. The V gene lost 2 bases and the J gene lost 8 bases, with 9 bases spanning the gap. The CDR3 spans 13 residues. Looked up from germline, CDR1 is SGHTA and CDR2 is FQGNSA. CDR3 in amino acids: CASSLNLGGELFF. CDR3 sequence (DNA): TGTGCCAGCAGCTTAAACCTAGGAGGGGAGCTGTTTTTT.

This chain joins TRBV9 and TRBJ2-7; no reliable D call. CDR3 length: 13 residues. Germline CDR1 SGDLS, CDR2 YYNGEE. V was cut by 0 bases and J by 6 bases, with 10 bases left in between. Here the CDR3 DNA reads TGTGCCAGCAGCGTAGCGGTCGGCGGCGAGCAGTACTTC. Translating it yields CASSVAVGGEQYF.

The rearrangement uses TRBV19 and TRBJ2-7; 10 bases align to TRBD2. J gave up 6 bases and V 5 bases, and 16 bases lay outside the gene matches. There are 17 residues in the CDR3. Germline assignment: CDR1 LNHDA and CDR2 SQIVND (reference sequence). CDR3 sequence: CASSRGLAGVLDLEQYF. Here the CDR3 DNA reads TGTGCCAGTAGTCGCGGGCTAGCGGGAGTTTTGGACCTCGAGCAGTACTTC.

The V and J genes are TRBV15 and TRBJ1-2; D gene unclear. Germline V gives CDR1 LNHNV, CDR2 YYDKDF (reference sequence). This CDR3 comprises 13 residues. Trimming removed 4 bases from V and 8 bases from J, with 14 bases in between. DNA for the CDR3: TGTGCCACCAGCATGGAGGCTAACGGAGGCTACACCTTC. Translation: CATSMEANGGYTF.

The rearrangement joins TRBV6-1 to TRBJ2-7; TRBD2 agrees at 12 bases. The trim removed 4 bases at V and 3 bases at J, leaving 4 bases unmatched. The CDR3 runs to 15 residues. Germline CDR1 MNHNS, CDR2 SASEGT. DNA of the CDR3: TGTGCCAGCAGTGCTGGACTAGCGGGAAGCTACGAGCAGTACTTC. Protein sequence: CASSAGLAGSYEQYF.

J is TRBJ2-5 and V is TRBV6-4; 8 positions agree with TRBD1. The CDR3 consists of 14 residues. Trimming removed 6 bases from V and 5 bases from J; junction bases left unmatched: 8. Germline-derived CDR1 and CDR2 are MRHNA and SNTAGT. CDR3 sequence (DNA): TGTGCCAGCAGGAACAGGGGGGACGGGGAGACCCAGTACTTC. This codes for CASRNRGDGETQYF.

V usage is TRBV28 and J usage is TRBJ2-5; perhaps TRBD2 as D (5 bases). The J call may not be correct, given that the DNA end is closer to TRBJ2-7. The CDR3 loop spans 12 amino acids. Germline V gene lookup returns CDR1 MDHEN and CDR2 SYDVKM. The CDR3 DNA reads TGTGCCAGCAGCCTTACTAGTAGCGAGCAGTACTTC. Amino acid sequence: CASSLTSSEQYF.

V is TRBV6-6 and J is TRBJ2-2, with D maybe TRBD1 (6 bases). V was trimmed by 6 bases and J by 1 base, leaving 9 bases between them. The CDR3 sequence is 14 residues long. Per germline, CDR1 MNHNY and CDR2 SVGAGI (reference sequence). The chain's CDR3 is CASRPGQNTGELFF. The CDR3, as DNA: TGTGCCAGCAGACCGGGACAGAACACCGGGGAGCTGTTTTTT.

The chain recombines TRBV18 with TRBJ1-1; 10 nucleotides agree with TRBD1. The CDR3 has 13 amino acids. The germline V gene encodes CDR1 KGHSH and CDR2 LQKENI. With V trimmed by 5 bases and J by 5 bases, 2 bases remained unmatched. The CDR3 DNA reads TGTGCCAGCTCAGGACAGGGGGGGACTGAAGCTTTCTTT. It codes for CASSGQGGTEAFF. The whole variable domain, filled in from reference TRBV18 and TRBJ1-1, reads NAGVMQNPRHLVRRRGQEARLRCSPMKGHSHVYWYRQLPEEGLKFMVYLQKENIIDESGMPKERFSAEFPKEGPSILRIQQVVRGDSAAYFCASSGQGGTEAFFGQGTRLTVV.